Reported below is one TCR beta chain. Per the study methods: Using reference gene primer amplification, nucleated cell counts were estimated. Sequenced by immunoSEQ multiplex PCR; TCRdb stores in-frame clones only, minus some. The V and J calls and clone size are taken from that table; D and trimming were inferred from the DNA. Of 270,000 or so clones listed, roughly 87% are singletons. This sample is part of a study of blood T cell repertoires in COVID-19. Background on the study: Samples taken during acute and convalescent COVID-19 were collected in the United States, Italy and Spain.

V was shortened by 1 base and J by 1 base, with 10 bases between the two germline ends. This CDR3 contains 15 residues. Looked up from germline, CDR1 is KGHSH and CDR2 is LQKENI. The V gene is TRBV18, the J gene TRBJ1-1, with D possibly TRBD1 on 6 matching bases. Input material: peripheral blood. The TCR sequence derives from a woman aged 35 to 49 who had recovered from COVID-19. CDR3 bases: TGTGCCAGCTCACCACTCCCAGGGGAGAACACTGAAGCTTTCTTT. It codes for CASSPLPGENTEAFF.